This T cell receptor beta chain was observed in a study of blood T cells in healthy people across ages. Each sample used at least 6 million PBMCs. Primers used in a second PCR of roughly 6 to 11 cycles were a sample-barcoded 5' primer and a J-beta primer mix. TCRdb passed the 5' RACE reads through MiXCR, listing each CDR3 protein once. The table lists 760,000 or so distinct CDR3 sequences, 20% to 30% of them singletons. There are 16 residues in the CDR3. Germline V gives CDR1 DFQATT, CDR2 SNEGSKA (reference sequence). The V gene end was trimmed by 2 bases and the J gene end by 5 bases; junction bases not matched to a gene: 13. These sequences were also reported in another study, on T cells of mothers and their children. That study adds: cDNA was made from all extracted RNA, about 1.5 ug per 15 ul.

Sample: blood. The V gene is TRBV20-1, the J gene TRBJ1-2; 8 bases are a match to TRBD1. The receptor was isolated from a boy younger than 18 in good health. The chain's CDR3 is CSARPLGGQGMYGYTF. The CDR3 DNA reads TGCAGTGCTAGACCCCTCGGTGGACAGGGAATGTATGGCTACACCTTC.